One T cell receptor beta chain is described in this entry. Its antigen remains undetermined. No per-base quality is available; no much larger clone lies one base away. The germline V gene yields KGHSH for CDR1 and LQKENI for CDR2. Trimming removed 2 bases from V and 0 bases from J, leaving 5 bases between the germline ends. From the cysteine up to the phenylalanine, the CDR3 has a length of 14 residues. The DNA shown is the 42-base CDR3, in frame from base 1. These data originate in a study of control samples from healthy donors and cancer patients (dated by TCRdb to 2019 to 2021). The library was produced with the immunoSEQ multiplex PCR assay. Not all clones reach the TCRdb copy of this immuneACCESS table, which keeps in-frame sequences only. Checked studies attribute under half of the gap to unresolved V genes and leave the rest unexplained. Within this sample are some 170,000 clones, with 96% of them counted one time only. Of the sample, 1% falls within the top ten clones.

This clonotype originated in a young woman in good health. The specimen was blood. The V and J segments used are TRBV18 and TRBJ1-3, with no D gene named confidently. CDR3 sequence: CASSPSSSGNTIYF. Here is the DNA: TGTGCCAGCTCACCAAGCAGCTCTGGAAACACCATATATTTT.